This T cell receptor (beta chain) was captured in a study of vaccination effects on CD4 cells after COVID-19. About the research overall: Of the BNT162b2 and mRNA-1273 vaccines, participants received two doses of one or the other. Study-wide findings and caveats: Healthy vaccinees' vaccine-induced clones included only 1 of 255 that recognized common cold coronaviruses. Only a few convalescent patients and no early post-infection timepoints featured in the study.

With 2 bases removed from V and 8 bases from J, the gap between germline ends came to 15 bases. Germline CDR1 MNHEY, CDR2 SVGAGI. This CDR3 spans 14 amino acids. Cells that had been cultured for 10 days were the source of isolated CD4+ T cells. IL-2 medium was substituted for half the medium on days 3 and 7. This clone has just one count. Its cognate antigen is unknown. The table came from immunoSEQ multiplex PCR; TCRdb's copy has only in-frame clones and leaves some out. The table records tens of thousands of clones, roughly two thirds of them present only once. This TCR derives from a human donor who received a COVID-19 vaccine. Specimen: CD4+ T cells from PBMCs cultured without peptide, collected before COVID-19 vaccination. The chain employs TRBV6-5 and TRBJ1-2; D ambiguous. CDR3 nucleotides: TGTGCCAGCAGTTACGGTGGGGATTCCAACGGCTACACCTTC. This translates into CASSYGGDSNGYTF.